This T cell receptor (beta chain) was observed in a study of blood T cell repertoires in COVID-19. At the level of the study: T cells, B-cell-depleted T cells, or PBMCs provided the cDNA or gDNA that served as material.

CDR1 is MNHEY, CDR2 SVGAGI, per germline. The length of the CDR3 is 16 residues. V was clipped by 0 bases and J by 7 bases; unmatched bases: 4. The repertoire was sequenced with immunoSEQ multiplex PCR; TCRdb's copy has only in-frame clones and lacks some. Here the sample spans roughly 80,000 clones, about four fifths being singletons. The count of this clone is one. Sequencing used peripheral blood. This receptor was obtained from a man aged 50 to 60 with acute or convalescent COVID-19. The chain links TRBV6-5 to TRBJ2-1, with 12 bases that match TRBD2. The CDR3 coding sequence is TGTGCCAGCAGTTACTCGATACTAGCGGGGGGAAATGAGCAGTTCTTC. Amino acids: CASSYSILAGGNEQFF.